These 11 T cell receptor beta chains share one sample of origin, sequenced in a study of blood T cell repertoires in COVID-19. Sequencing was performed with immunoSEQ multiplex PCR; in TCRdb, only in-frame clones are kept and a portion is missing. The table lists about 220,000 clones, over 80% of them singletons. Material for sequencing was PBMCs or T cells enriched from blood (not recorded which). The receptors come from a woman aged 40-49 years who had recovered from COVID-19.

Concerning this clone: The junction departs from germline at one end; a sequencing error may be responsible. V usage is TRBV2 and J usage is TRBJ1-5; D not resolved. CDR1 is SNHLY, CDR2 FYNNEI, per germline. This CDR3 region has 13 residues. CDR3: CASSEGSSQPQHF. Written as DNA, the CDR3 is TGTGCCAGCAGTGAGGGGAGCAGTCAGCCCCAGCATTTT.

This chain links TRBV28 with TRBJ1-3, with a possible D match to TRBD1 (5 bases). Germline V gene lookup returns CDR1 MDHEN and CDR2 SYDVKM. The CDR3 contains 18 residues. The V end lost 2 bases, the J end lost 0 bases, and 17 bases lay between the germline ends. This CDR3 is CASSLHGPGGSSGNTIYF. The CDR3 DNA is TGTGCCAGCAGTTTACACGGACCCGGGGGTAGCTCTGGAAACACCATATATTTT.

J is TRBJ1-3 and V is TRBV6-5, with D uncertain. V gave up 6 bases and J gave up 4 bases, with 13 bases separating them. Germline CDR1 and CDR2: MNHEY and SVGAGI. The CDR3 is 14 residues long. Written as DNA, the CDR3 is TGTGCCAGCAGGGACTATTTAAGCGGAAACACCATATATTTT. Amino acid sequence: CASRDYLSGNTIYF.

This chain uses TRBV28 with TRBJ1-5; TRBD1 matches 10 bases. Germline CDR1 and CDR2: MDHEN and SYDVKM. Unmatched junction bases numbered 6, after V lost 1 base and J lost 3 bases. This CDR3 spans 17 amino acids. The CDR3 sequence is CASSLYGGQGLNQPQHF. In DNA, the CDR3 is TGTGCCAGCAGTTTATATGGGGGACAGGGGCTCAATCAGCCCCAGCATTTT.

The rearrangement links TRBV10-2 to TRBJ2-4; perhaps TRBD2 as D (5 bases). Germline V CDR1 and CDR2: WSHSY, SAAADI. V lost 5 bases and J 3 bases, leaving 14 bases between the germline ends. The CDR3 loop spans 15 amino acids. As DNA, the CDR3 is TGCGCCAGCAGTATGAGCGGAGTAATCAAAAACATTCAGTACTTC. Translated, it gives CASSMSGVIKNIQYF.

J is TRBJ2-1 and V is TRBV11-2; D not resolved. Germline assignment: CDR1 SGHAT and CDR2 FQNNGV. Trimming took 1 base from V and 2 from J, leaving 9 bases between them. This CDR3 contains 15 residues. CDR3: CASSLVNGPYNEQFF. The DNA for the CDR3 is TGTGCCAGCAGCTTAGTAAATGGCCCCTACAATGAGCAGTTCTTC. Variable domain in full (rest from reference TRBV11-2 and TRBJ2-1): EAGVAQSPRYKIIEKRQSVAFWCNPISGHATLYWYQQILGQGPKLLIQFQNNGVVDDSQLPKDRFSAERLKGVDSTLKIQPAKLEDSAVYLCASSLVNGPYNEQFFGPGTRLTVL.

V is TRBV24-1 and J is TRBJ1-2, with 10 bases lining up with TRBD1. The CDR3 runs 16 residues. The V gene's germline CDR1 is KGHDR and CDR2 SFDVKD. V lost 0 bases, J lost 8 bases, and 8 bases stayed unmatched. CDR3 nucleotide sequence: TGTGCCACCAGTGATTTGAAGACAGGGGGCGAGCGCGGCTACACCTTC. Protein: CATSDLKTGGERGYTF.

J is TRBJ2-1 and V is TRBV2; a weak D match, TRBD2 (6 bases). V was shortened by 7 bases and J by 7 bases, with 17 bases between the two germline ends. CDR1 SNHLY and CDR2 FYNNEI come from the germline V gene. The CDR3 has 14 amino acids. The CDR3: CASNYRLDRNEQFF. CDR3 sequence (DNA): TGTGCCAGCAACTATAGACTAGATAGGAATGAGCAGTTCTTC.

J is TRBJ2-1 and V is TRBV7-3; TRBD2 matches at 7 bases. CDR3 length equals 15 residues. V was clipped by 1 base and J by 5 bases; unmatched bases: 5. CDR1 is SGHTA and CDR2 is FQGTGA in the germline V gene. CDR3 sequence reads: CASSLSPGTNNEQFF. The CDR3, as DNA: TGTGCCAGCAGCTTAAGCCCCGGGACTAACAATGAGCAGTTCTTC.

This chain links TRBV9 with TRBJ2-3, with 8 bases aligning to TRBD2. There are 16 residues in the CDR3. CDR1 and CDR2 (germline): SGDLS, YYNGEE. The ends lost 4 bases at V and 3 bases at J; junction bases unmatched: 10. The CDR3 bases are TGTGCCAGCAGCCCCGAGGTAGCGGGAACGACAGATACGCAGTATTTT. The encoded protein is CASSPEVAGTTDTQYF.

J is TRBJ2-2 and V is TRBV11-3; TRBD2 might be the D (5 bases). There are 15 residues in the CDR3. Trimming removed 5 bases from V and 4 bases from J, with 14 bases in between. Looked up from germline, CDR1 is SGHNT and CDR2 is YENEEA. CDR3 sequence (DNA): TGTGCCAGCAGCGCGCAAGGCGGACTCACCGGGGAGCTGTTTTTT. Protein sequence: CASSAQGGLTGELFF.